Presented here are 32 T cell receptor beta chains from one specimen sequenced in a study of OX40 agonist ivuxolimab in advanced cancers. Clones were sequenced by immunoSEQ multiplex PCR, and TCRdb holds only the in-frame ones, with some missing. The profile shows over 90,000 clones, approximately 94% of them singletons. The sample was CD4+ or CD8+ T cells sorted from blood, taken in a trial of the OX40 agonist ivuxolimab. The receptors shown here come from an adult with an advanced solid tumor such as melanoma, head and neck, liver or kidney cancer.

The V gene is TRBV19, the J gene TRBJ2-7; TRBD2 agrees at 7 bases. The CDR3 consists of 15 residues. In germline, CDR1 is LNHDA, CDR2 SQIVND (reference sequence). V lost 1 base, J lost 2 bases, and 5 bases stayed unmatched. The CDR3 DNA is TGTGCCAGTAGTATAGCAGCGGGGCTTACCTACGAGCAGTACTTC. It is translated as CASSIAAGLTYEQYF. The full variable domain, rest sourced from reference TRBV19 and TRBJ2-7, is DGGITQSPKYLFRKEGQNVTLSCEQNLNHDAMYWYRQDPGQGLRLIYYSQIVNDFQKGDIAEGYSVSREKKESFPLTVTSAQKNPTAFYLCASSIAAGLTYEQYFGPGTRLTVT.

V gene TRBV21-1 combines with J gene TRBJ1-6; TRBD1 is the table's D call, not checked against the DNA. TRBV21-1 has pseudogene status. This CDR3 has 15 amino acids. The CDR3 region has the DNA TGTGCCAGCAGCATCCGGGACAGGGGTGGTTCACCCCTCCACTTT. Its translation: CASSIRDRGGSPLHF.

The V gene is TRBV5-4, the J gene TRBJ1-4, with 10 positions matching TRBD1. The CDR3 sequence is 14 residues long. Germline V gives CDR1 SGHNT, CDR2 YYREEE (reference sequence). J was trimmed by 7 bases and V by 4 bases; bases with no gene match: 4. CDR3 residues: CASSVTGGFEKLFF. The CDR3 nucleotides read TGTGCCAGCAGCGTGACAGGGGGCTTTGAAAAACTGTTTTTT.

The rearrangement joins TRBV4-2 to TRBJ2-5, with TRBD2 matching 7 bases. V lost 1 base to trimming and J lost 5 bases; unmatched junction nucleotides: 10. Germline V CDR1 and CDR2: LGHNA, YNFKEQ. This CDR3 contains 16 residues. CDR3 in amino acids: CASSQAAGDQRETQYF. The DNA of the CDR3 is TGTGCCAGCAGCCAAGCGGCGGGAGATCAACGGGAGACCCAGTACTTC.

The chain links TRBV5-4 to TRBJ1-5; D ambiguous. Germline-derived CDR1 and CDR2 are SGHNT and YYREEE (reference sequence). The V end lost 5 bases, the J end lost 1 base, and 13 bases lay between the germline ends. The CDR3 is made up of 15 amino acids. The CDR3 spells CASSQDPDSNQPQHF. The CDR3 DNA is TGTGCCAGCAGTCAGGACCCTGACAGCAATCAGCCCCAGCATTTT. The full variable domain, completed using reference TRBV5-4 and TRBJ1-5, is ETGVTQSPTHLIKTRGQQVTLRCSSQSGHNTVSWYQQALGQGPQFIFQYYREEENGRGNFPPRFSGLQFPNYSSELNVNALELDDSALYLCASSQDPDSNQPQHFGDGTRLSIL.

The chain recombines TRBV5-4 with TRBJ2-5; 9 nucleotides match TRBD1. Germline V lookup: CDR1 SGHNT, CDR2 YYREEE (reference sequence). This CDR3 is 15 amino acids long. After removal of 4 bases from V and 4 bases from J, the junction contained 8 bases not matched to a gene. CDR3 loop: CASSTGQGTGETQYF. CDR3 DNA sequence: TGTGCCAGCAGCACCGGACAGGGGACGGGAGAGACCCAGTACTTC.

V gene TRBV18 combines with J gene TRBJ2-6; D remains ambiguous. V was pared by 0 bases and J by 2 bases, with 2 bases between. This CDR3 region has 14 residues. Germline V gene data show CDR1 as KGHSH and CDR2 as LQKENI. CDR3 sequence (DNA): TGTGCCAGCTCACCACCACCTGGGGCCAACGTCCTGACTTTC. Translated, it gives CASSPPPGANVLTF.

J is TRBJ1-3 and V is TRBV7-2, with 12 bases fitting TRBD1. The CDR3 has 16 amino acids. Trimming cost V 5 bases and J 3 bases; bases outside gene matches: 5. Germline V gene lookup returns CDR1 SGHTA and CDR2 FQGNSA. The chain's CDR3 is CASSLRDRGLGNTIYF. The CDR3 nucleotides read TGTGCCAGCAGCCTAAGGGACAGGGGGCTTGGAAACACCATATATTTT.

This chain links TRBV19 with TRBJ1-4; a weak D match, TRBD1 (5 bases). V lost 7 bases, J lost 5 bases, and 14 bases lay in between. Germline CDR1 reads LNHDA; CDR2 reads SQIVND (reference sequence). CDR3 length: 14 amino acids. This chain's CDR3 is CASMEGLPNEKLFF. CDR3 nucleotides: TGTGCCAGTATGGAGGGACTACCGAATGAAAAACTGTTTTTT.

This chain joins TRBV9 and TRBJ1-2; no clear D. This CDR3 has 15 residues. V dropped 4 bases and J dropped 2 bases, with 15 bases sitting between them. Germline V gene sequence: CDR1 SGDLS, CDR2 YYNGEE. Written as DNA, the CDR3 is TGTGCCAGCAGCTCGCCCCCTATCGTAAACTATGGCTACACCTTC. Protein sequence: CASSSPPIVNYGYTF.

The chain couples TRBV11-2 to TRBJ2-7, with 10 bases fitting TRBD2. V was clipped by 0 bases and J by 1 base; unmatched bases: 3. Germline V gene data show CDR1 as SGHAT and CDR2 as FQNNGV. The CDR3 has 16 residues. CDR3 sequence: CASSLDQGLASYEQYF. The CDR3, as DNA: TGTGCCAGCAGCTTAGATCAGGGACTAGCGTCCTACGAGCAGTACTTC.

The chain is built from TRBV19 and TRBJ2-1, with D perhaps being TRBD1 or TRBD2 (6 bases each). Germline V CDR1 and CDR2: LNHDA, SQIVND (reference sequence). The CDR3 runs to 15 residues. V was pared by 1 base and J by 6 bases, with 13 bases between. The CDR3 DNA follows: TGTGCCAGTAGTATAGGTGGTGGGGGGCTCAATGAGCAGTTCTTC. This gives the protein CASSIGGGGLNEQFF.

The chain has TRBV28 and TRBJ2-6, with D hard to call. This CDR3 region has 15 residues. The V gene's germline CDR1 is MDHEN and CDR2 SYDVKM. V dropped 5 bases and J dropped 2 bases, with 10 bases sitting between them. CDR3 in amino acids: CASSLTPPGANVLTF. CDR3 nucleotide sequence: TGTGCCAGCAGTCTCACACCGCCTGGGGCCAACGTCCTGACTTTC.

The rearrangement joins TRBV27 to TRBJ1-5; possibly TRBD1 for D (5 bases). CDR1 and CDR2 (germline): MNHEY, SMNVEV (reference sequence). The CDR3 runs to 15 residues. The V gene lost 5 bases and the J gene lost 0 bases, with 11 bases spanning the gap. The CDR3 nucleotides are TGTGCCAGCAGTCGGGGGAGTTATAGCAATCAGCCCCAGCATTTT. Protein: CASSRGSYSNQPQHF.

The chain joins TRBV27 to TRBJ1-2; D perhaps matches TRBD1 (5 bases). The germline V gene has CDR1 MNHEY and CDR2 SMNVEV (reference sequence). This CDR3 spans 13 amino acids. Trimming cost V 4 bases and J 7 bases, with 13 bases left between them. The CDR3 region is CASSWGSIGGYTF. The CDR3 nucleotides read TGTGCCAGCAGTTGGGGCAGCATAGGTGGCTACACCTTC.

This chain uses TRBV28 with TRBJ1-5; D is perhaps TRBD1 (6 bases). V dropped 11 bases and J dropped 3 bases, with 14 bases sitting between them. The CDR3 consists of 13 residues. CDR1 is MDHEN, CDR2 SYDVKM, per germline. The CDR3 loop reads CAHGGGTNQPQHF. For the CDR3, the DNA is TGTGCCCACGGAGGGGGGACCAATCAGCCCCAGCATTTT.

The chain has TRBV9 and TRBJ1-2, with a tentative D call TRBD1 (5 bases). The CDR3 sequence is 13 residues long. The germline V and J ends were trimmed by 3 bases and 4 bases, with 10 bases remaining between them. CDR1 and CDR2 (germline): SGDLS, YYNGEE. DNA of the CDR3: TGTGCCAGCAGCGCGACGGGGGGCTATGGCTACACCTTC. Its translation: CASSATGGYGYTF.

The chain has TRBV7-8 and TRBJ1-2; 12 bases map to TRBD1. Germline CDR1 SGHVS, CDR2 FQNEAQ. Germline trimming cut 1 base from V and 7 bases from J; bases unmatched to any gene: 4. This CDR3 region has 15 residues. The CDR3: CASSLEGQGAIGYTF. DNA for the CDR3: TGTGCCAGCAGCTTAGAGGGACAGGGGGCGATTGGCTACACCTTC.

The chain recombines TRBV7-2 with TRBJ1-6; TRBD1 might be the D (5 bases). The CDR3 is 15 residues long. Trimming removed 4 bases at V and 5 bases at J, with 12 bases between. Germline CDR1 SGHTA, CDR2 FQGNSA. CDR3 in amino acids: CASSSGTAHNSPLHF. Here the CDR3 DNA reads TGTGCCAGCAGCTCGGGGACGGCGCATAATTCACCCCTCCACTTT.

The V call is TRBV2, the J call TRBJ2-3; D is uncertain. This CDR3 has 15 amino acids. Germline CDR1 and CDR2: SNHLY and FYNNEI. Trimming took off 2 bases at V and 0 bases at J, with 9 bases between the two ends. In DNA form, the CDR3 reads TGTGCCAGCAGTGAATACCAGTGGAGCACAGATACGCAGTATTTT. Translated, it gives CASSEYQWSTDTQYF.

V usage is TRBV28 and J usage is TRBJ1-5; 7 bases match TRBD1. Germline V gene sequence: CDR1 MDHEN, CDR2 SYDVKM. The CDR3 loop spans 19 amino acids. V lost 6 bases, J lost 1 base, and 18 bases stayed unmatched. CDR3: CASSRAGGPYRGSNQPQHF. The CDR3, as DNA: TGTGCCAGCAGCCGGGCAGGGGGACCCTATCGTGGCAGCAATCAGCCCCAGCATTTT.

Only one count was recorded for this clone. The identical CDR3 is also encoded by other nucleotide sequences in the sample. The chain links TRBV7-2 to TRBJ2-1, with TRBD1 identical over 9 bases. The CDR3 contains 15 residues. Germline assignment: CDR1 SGHTA and CDR2 FQGNSA. The ends lost 5 bases at V and 4 bases at J; junction bases unmatched: 6. Here the CDR3 reads CASSLDRGSYNEQFF. The CDR3 DNA follows: TGTGCCAGCAGCCTGGACAGGGGAAGTTACAATGAGCAGTTCTTC. The variable domain in full, with the rest retrieved from reference TRBV7-2 and TRBJ2-1, is GAGVSQSPSNKVTEKGKDVELRCDPISGHTALYWYRQSLGQGLEFLIYFQGNSAPDKSGLPSDRFSAERTGGSVSTLTIQRTQQEDSAVYLCASSLDRGSYNEQFFGPGTRLTVL.

The rearrangement links TRBV7-2 to TRBJ2-2; D call uncertain. Trimming removed 1 base at V and 0 bases at J, with 6 bases between. The CDR3 is 15 residues long. Germline V gene data show CDR1 as SGHTA and CDR2 as FQGNSA. CDR3 region: CASSLVASNTGELFF. The CDR3 DNA is TGTGCCAGCAGCTTAGTGGCTTCGAACACCGGGGAGCTGTTTTTT.

The chain couples TRBV11-2 to TRBJ1-2; TRBD1 might be the D (5 bases). The CDR3 has 11 residues. V was shortened by 3 bases and J by 7 bases, with 6 bases between the two germline ends. CDR1 is SGHAT and CDR2 is FQNNGV in the germline V gene. Here the CDR3 reads CASSFRAGYTF. CDR3 DNA: TGTGCCAGCAGCTTCAGGGCTGGCTACACCTTC.

The genes are TRBV11-2 and TRBJ2-7; D uncertain. Trimming shortened V by 1 base and J by 2 bases, and 9 bases separated the two germline ends. The CDR3 is 14 amino acids. Germline CDR1 reads SGHAT; CDR2 reads FQNNGV. The CDR3 loop is CASSLAGKAYEQYF. CDR3 coding DNA: TGTGCCAGCAGCTTAGCGGGCAAGGCCTACGAGCAGTACTTC.

J is TRBJ2-7 and V is TRBV11-3; 8 bases match TRBD1. The CDR3 contains 16 residues. V was clipped by 5 bases and J by 2 bases; unmatched bases: 11. The germline V gene has CDR1 SGHNT and CDR2 YENEEA. The CDR3 nucleotides read TGTGCCAGCAGCGCTAGCGCCGGGACAGGCACCTACGAGCAGTACTTC. Its protein is CASSASAGTGTYEQYF.

This chain uses TRBV29-1 with TRBJ2-7; D may correspond to TRBD1 or TRBD2 (5 bases each). Germline-derived CDR1 and CDR2 are SQVTM and ANQGSEA. CDR3 size: 13 residues. Trimming removed 5 bases from V and 6 bases from J, with 17 bases in between. The chain's CDR3 is CSVSWGRPAEQYF. Here the CDR3 DNA reads TGCAGCGTTTCGTGGGGACGGCCCGCCGAGCAGTACTTC.

The chain has TRBV6-6 and TRBJ1-5; 7 nucleotides line up with TRBD1. The CDR3 consists of 14 residues. With V trimmed by 2 bases and J by 7 bases, 5 bases remained unmatched. Germline V gene sequence: CDR1 MNHNY, CDR2 SVGAGI (reference sequence). CDR3 in amino acids: CASSYDRAWQPQHF. As DNA, the CDR3 is TGTGCCAGCAGTTACGACAGGGCATGGCAGCCCCAGCATTTT.

Concerning this clone: This specimen includes other DNA sequences encoding the same CDR3. The chain joins TRBV6-5 to TRBJ2-7, with TRBD1 as a possible D gene (5 bases). The ends were cut back, 5 bases at V and 2 bases at J, with 16 bases in the middle. Germline V gene lookup returns CDR1 MNHEY and CDR2 SVGAGI. The CDR3 sequence is 15 residues long. The CDR3 spells CASSTFLLGAYEQYF. CDR3 coding DNA: TGTGCCAGCAGTACGTTCTTATTAGGGGCCTACGAGCAGTACTTC.

The rearrangement uses TRBV6-5 and TRBJ1-1; D call uncertain. Germline CDR1 reads MNHEY; CDR2 reads SVGAGI. V was pared by 0 bases and J by 0 bases, with 8 bases between. This CDR3 contains 15 residues. Here the CDR3 DNA reads TGTGCCAGCAGTTACTCGAAACACCTGAACACTGAAGCTTTCTTT. Translating gives CASSYSKHLNTEAFF.

The chain recombines TRBV5-4 with TRBJ2-1, with 7 bases lining up with TRBD1. V lost 4 bases to trimming and J lost 6 bases; unmatched junction nucleotides: 13. The V gene's germline CDR1 is SGHNT and CDR2 YYREEE (reference sequence). The CDR3 consists of 16 residues. CDR3 DNA sequence: TGTGCCAGCAGCCCCTTACAGGGGTGGGGTGGCAATGAGCAGTTCTTC. Protein sequence: CASSPLQGWGGNEQFF.

The CDR3 nucleotides are TGTGCCAGCAGTGAAGGGGCAGGGAGATCACCCCTCCACTTT. This translates into CASSEGAGRSPLHF. The V and J genes are TRBV6-4 and TRBJ1-6, with D maybe TRBD1 (5 bases). The CDR3 consists of 14 residues. The V end lost 3 bases, the J end lost 10 bases, and 13 bases lay between the germline ends. In germline, CDR1 is MRHNA, CDR2 SNTAGT.